This T cell receptor beta chain originates from a study of T cells in Graves' hyperthyroidism and ophthalmopathy. The study's findings and limits: Blood samples included most of the expanded thyroid clonotypes exceeding 0.001. A median about 6 months before onset, the model predicted ophthalmopathy.

The investigators amplified TCR beta CDR3 regions from RNA transcripts. HTBI primers drove first-round RT-PCR of the TCR CDR3. TCRdb re-called the multiplex PCR reads through MiXCR, storing one row per CDR3 protein. The data show about 700,000 distinct CDR3 sequences, 13% to 15% seen once. Germline-derived CDR1 and CDR2 are MNHEY and SVGEGT. Germline trimming cut 2 bases from V and 0 bases from J; bases unmatched to any gene: 4. This CDR3 is 18 amino acids long. No ophthalmopathy progression within 18 months constituted stable Graves' hyperthyroidism. With a duration under 2 months, the hyperthyroidism was newly diagnosed in patients aged 18 to 65. This clonotype was observed a handful of times. Antigen unknown.

The J gene is TRBJ2-6, the V gene TRBV6-2 or TRBV6-3, with 10 bases that match TRBD1. Material: blood. This sequence originates from a woman under 30 with Graves' hyperthyroidism. The CDR3 region has the DNA TGTGCCAGCAGTTACCCTGGACAGGGGGTCTCTGGGGCCAACGTCCTGACTTTC. Translated: CASSYPGQGVSGANVLTF.